This entry concerns a single T cell receptor (beta chain). Antigen: not known. Peripheral blood, roughly 9.3 milliliters per donor, was collected. Per sample, no less than 6 micrograms of total RNA were extracted. This entry is derived from a study of blood T cells in healthy people across ages. Study-level findings and limits: Naive T cell percentage and TCR beta diversity correlated strongly. Among long-lived donors, naive CD4+ cells were more numerous and diversity higher than in aged donors.

Primers used in a second PCR of roughly 7 to 12 cycles were a sample-barcoded 5' primer and a J-beta primer mix. TCRdb redid the calling of the 5' RACE reads with MiXCR, one entry per CDR3 protein. Counted here are hundreds of thousands of distinct CDR3 sequences, 35% to 50% occurring once; the ten biggest clones make up approximately 31%. Sequencing input: blood. The receptor's source is a man older than 75 in good health.

The DNA of the CDR3 is TGTGCCACCAGTGATTCACTCCGACTAGTGGAGCAGCGTGAGCAGTACTTC. This gives the protein CATSDSLRLVEQREQYF. The chain is built from TRBV24-1 and TRBJ2-7; perhaps TRBD2 as D (6 bases). This CDR3 has 17 residues. V was shortened by 2 bases and J by 7 bases, with 23 bases between the two germline ends. Germline assignment: CDR1 KGHDR and CDR2 SFDVKD.